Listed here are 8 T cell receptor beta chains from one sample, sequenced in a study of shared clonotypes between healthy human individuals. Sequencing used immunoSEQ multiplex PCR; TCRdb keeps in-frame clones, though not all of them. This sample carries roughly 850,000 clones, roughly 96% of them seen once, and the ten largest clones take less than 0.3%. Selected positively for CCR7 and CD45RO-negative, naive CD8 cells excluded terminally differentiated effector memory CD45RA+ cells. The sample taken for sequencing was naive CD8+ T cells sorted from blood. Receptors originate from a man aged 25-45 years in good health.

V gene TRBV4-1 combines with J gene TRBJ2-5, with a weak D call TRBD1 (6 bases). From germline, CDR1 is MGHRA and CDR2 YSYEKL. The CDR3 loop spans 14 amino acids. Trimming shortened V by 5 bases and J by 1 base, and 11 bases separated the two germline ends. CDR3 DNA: TGCGCCAGCAGCTATAGACAGGTCCAAGAGACCCAGTACTTC. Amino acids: CASSYRQVQETQYF.

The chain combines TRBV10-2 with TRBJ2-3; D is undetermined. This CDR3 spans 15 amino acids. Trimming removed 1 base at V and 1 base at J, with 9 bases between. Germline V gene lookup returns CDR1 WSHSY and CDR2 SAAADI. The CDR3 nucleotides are TGCGCCAGCAGTGAGTTAAGTAGGGGCACAGATACGCAGTATTTT. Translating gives CASSELSRGTDTQYF.

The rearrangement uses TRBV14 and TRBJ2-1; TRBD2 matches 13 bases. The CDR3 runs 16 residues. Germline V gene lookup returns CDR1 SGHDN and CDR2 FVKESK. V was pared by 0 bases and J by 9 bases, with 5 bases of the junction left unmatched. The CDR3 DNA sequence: TGTGCCAGCAGCCAAGAAGGCGGACTAGCGGGAGTTGAGCAGTTCTTC. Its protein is CASSQEGGLAGVEQFF.

The CDR3 coding sequence is TGTGCCAGCAGTCATACGACTCCAGTACCCCAGTACTTC. Its translation is CASSHTTPVPQYF. J is TRBJ2-5 and V is TRBV28; D remains unclear. V lost 5 bases, J lost 9 bases, and 16 bases lay in between. CDR3 length equals 13 residues. Looked up from germline, CDR1 is MDHEN and CDR2 is SYDVKM.

The CDR3 nucleotides read TGTGCCAGCTCACCGACCTCCGGGGTTGTAACTGAAGCTTTCTTT. Amino acids: CASSPTSGVVTEAFF. The rearrangement joins TRBV18 to TRBJ1-1; D gene ambiguous. V lost 3 bases and J lost 5, with 16 bases in between. The CDR3 is made up of 15 amino acids. The germline V gene has CDR1 KGHSH and CDR2 LQKENI.

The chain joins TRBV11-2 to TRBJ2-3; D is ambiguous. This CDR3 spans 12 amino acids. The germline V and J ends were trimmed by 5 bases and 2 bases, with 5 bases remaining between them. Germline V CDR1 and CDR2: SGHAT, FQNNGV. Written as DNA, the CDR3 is TGTGCCAGCAGCACGTACACAGATACGCAGTATTTT. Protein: CASSTYTDTQYF.

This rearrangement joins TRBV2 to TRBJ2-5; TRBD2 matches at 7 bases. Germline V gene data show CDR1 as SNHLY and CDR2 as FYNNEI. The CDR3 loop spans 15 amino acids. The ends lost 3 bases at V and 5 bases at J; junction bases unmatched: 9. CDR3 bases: TGTGCCAGCAGTGAGATGGGAGGGTCGAGGGAGACCCAGTACTTC. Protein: CASSEMGGSRETQYF.

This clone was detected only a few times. In nucleotides, the CDR3 is TGCAGCGCCTTGGAGACGGGGAACACTGAAGCTTTCTTT. It codes for CSALETGNTEAFF. The chain is built from TRBV29-1 and TRBJ1-1; no clear D gene. Germline V lookup: CDR1 SQVTM, CDR2 ANQGSEA. Trimming removed 7 bases from V and 1 base from J, with 13 bases in between. CDR3 size: 13 residues.